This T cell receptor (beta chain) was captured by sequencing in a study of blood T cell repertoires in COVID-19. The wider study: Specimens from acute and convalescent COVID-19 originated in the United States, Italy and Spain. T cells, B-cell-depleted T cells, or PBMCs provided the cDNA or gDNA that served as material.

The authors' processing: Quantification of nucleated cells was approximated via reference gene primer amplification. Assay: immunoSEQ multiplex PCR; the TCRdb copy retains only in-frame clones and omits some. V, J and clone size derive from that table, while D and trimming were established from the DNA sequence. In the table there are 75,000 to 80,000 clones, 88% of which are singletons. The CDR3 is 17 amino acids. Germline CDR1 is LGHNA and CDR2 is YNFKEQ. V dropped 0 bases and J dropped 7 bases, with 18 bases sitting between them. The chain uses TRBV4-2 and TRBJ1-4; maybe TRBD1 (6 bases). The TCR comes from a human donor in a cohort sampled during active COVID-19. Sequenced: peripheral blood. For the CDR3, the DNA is TGTGCCAGCAGCCAAGATTCCCCAGGGGCGCAAGGTGAAAAACTGTTTTTT. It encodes CASSQDSPGAQGEKLFF.